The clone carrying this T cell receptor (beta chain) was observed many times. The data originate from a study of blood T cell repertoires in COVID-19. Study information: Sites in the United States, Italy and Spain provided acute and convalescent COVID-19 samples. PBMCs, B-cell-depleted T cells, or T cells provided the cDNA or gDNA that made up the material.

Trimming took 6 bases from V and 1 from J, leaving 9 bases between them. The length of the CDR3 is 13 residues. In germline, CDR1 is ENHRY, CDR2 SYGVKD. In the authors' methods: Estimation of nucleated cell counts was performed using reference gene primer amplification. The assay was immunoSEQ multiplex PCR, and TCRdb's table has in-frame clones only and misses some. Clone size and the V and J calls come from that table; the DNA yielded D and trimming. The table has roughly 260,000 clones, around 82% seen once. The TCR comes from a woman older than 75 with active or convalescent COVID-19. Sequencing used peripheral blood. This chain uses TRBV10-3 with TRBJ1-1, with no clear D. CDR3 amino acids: CAIRLYQNTEAFF. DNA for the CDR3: TGTGCCATCAGGCTATACCAGAACACTGAAGCTTTCTTT.